These T cell receptor beta chains were read from a single sample in a study of radiation and T cells in renal cell carcinoma. Repertoires were generated with immunoSEQ multiplex PCR, while TCRdb's copy carries only in-frame clones and drops some. This sample yields some 130,000 clones, of which 80% to 90% are seen a single time; approximately 2% belongs to the top ten. The material was blood, obtained from a patient whose treatment included radiotherapy and nephrectomy. The source of these receptors is a woman in her fifties or sixties with renal cell carcinoma. Both conserved end residues are part of each CDR3. The D gene is left open where the match is weak. For some rows the clone size is stated as once, few or many, or as a class when expanded; others skip it.

few	TRBV27	16	.	TRBJ1-6	CASSFTPVIDNSPLHF
.	TRBV5-1	18	.	TRBJ2-3	CASSRSLAGFGAADTQYF
.	TRBV10-3	17	TRBD2	TRBJ2-5	CAISPSTGLAGQETQYF
.	TRBV11-3	12	.	TRBJ2-1	CASSKIEDEQFF
.	TRBV11-1	14	.	TRBJ2-7	CASSLDTGYYEQYF
few	TRBV7-9	13	.	TRBJ1-4	CASSLDAEGKLFF
.	TRBV5-1	17	TRBD1	TRBJ1-3	CASSLGAWTGSGNTIYF
.	TRBV30	15	TRBD2	TRBJ2-4	CAWISSGLAKNIQYF
.	TRBV19	12	TRBD2	TRBJ2-3	CASSSRLAGQYF
once	TRBV2	15	TRBD1	TRBJ1-4	CASRGTGASNEKLFF
.	TRBV6-5	15	TRBD1	TRBJ2-7	CASRTPGQGPDEQYF
.	TRBV7-3	13	.	TRBJ1-1	CASSSSTGTEAFF
.	TRBV15	15	.	TRBJ1-5	CATSRDWSFNQPQHF
.	TRBV6-1	9	.	TRBJ1-2	CASMGGYTF
.	TRBV21-1	18	.	TRBJ2-7	CASNPLAGGHKSSYEQYF
.	TRBV6-6	14	TRBD1	TRBJ1-1	CASIDRGRDTEAFF
.	TRBV19	17	.	TRBJ1-3	CASSPDLVSISGNTIYF